These 8 T cell receptor beta chains came from one sample sequenced in a study of tumor and adjacent non-tumor tissue in lung cancer. The library came from three nested PCR rounds adapted from ARM-PCR protocols. Using its own MiXCR run on the multiplex PCR reads, TCRdb lists one record per CDR3 protein. The repertoire consists of about 120,000 distinct CDR3 sequences, with 66% occurring once and the leading ten covering 10% to 15%. The template was RNA from unsorted bulk tissue. Source material: lung tumor tissue. The receptors stem from a man aged 25 to 40 with non-small cell lung cancer.

With respect to this clonotype: The junction shows a germline mismatch at one end, possibly a read error. V and J are TRBV6-6 and TRBJ2-7; 9 bases match TRBD1. The CDR3 contains 16 residues. The germline CDR1 and CDR2 sequences are MNHNY and SVGAGI (reference sequence). CDR3 amino acids: CASSLTRDRDTYEQYF. The CDR3 DNA reads as TGTGCCAGCAGTTTAACCCGGGACAGGGACACCTACGAGCAGTACTTT.

With respect to this clonotype: Just one base apart from a much larger clone, this may be a read error. The V and J genes are TRBV6-6 and TRBJ1-1, with TRBD1 matching over 8 bases. This CDR3 has 15 residues. The germline V gene encodes CDR1 MNHNY and CDR2 SVGAGI (reference sequence). CDR3 DNA sequence: TGTGCCAGCAGCATGCCCGGACAGGGTAGGACTGAAGCTTTATTT. Translation gives CASSMPGQGRTEALF.

As to this clonotype: This may be a read error, as it is one base from a much larger clone. Likely a read error: the CDR3 ends without its conserved phenylalanine or tryptophan. This chain links TRBV6-1 with TRBJ1-1; weak D call: TRBD1 (5 bases). The CDR3 totals 13 residues. V lost 4 bases and J 3 bases, leaving 9 bases between the germline ends. CDR1 and CDR2 (germline): MNHNS, SASEGT. The CDR3 DNA reads as TGTGCCAGCAGTGGGGGGGTGCACACTGAAGCTTTCATT. Protein product: CASSGGVHTEAFI.

In the case of this clonotype: The germline gene is not matched at one end of the junction; a read error may be the cause. The V and J genes are TRBV7-9 and TRBJ1-2, with a weak D call TRBD1 (5 bases). Germline loops: CDR1 SEHNR, CDR2 FQNEAQ (reference sequence). CDR3 length equals 13 residues. DNA for the CDR3: TGTGCCATCAGCTTCGGGGCAGCTTATGGCTACACCTTC. Its protein product is CAISFGAAYGYTF.

This chain connects TRBV5-1 to TRBJ2-3, with D unresolved. The CDR3 is made up of 14 amino acids. The germline V and J ends were trimmed by 2 bases and 2 bases, with 9 bases remaining between them. Germline CDR1 is SGHRS and CDR2 is YFSETQ. In nucleotides, the CDR3 is TGCGCCAGCAGCTTAGGACGTCTCACAGATACGCAGTATTTT. It translates to CASSLGRLTDTQYF.

On this clonotype: This may come from a read error, since a much larger clone is one base off. This sequence joins TRBV20-1 and TRBJ1-5, with D tentatively TRBD1 (5 bases). The V end was cut by 2 bases, the J end by 3 bases, with 8 bases between. The CDR3 consists of 13 residues. The germline gives CDR1 DFQATT, CDR2 SNEGSKA (reference sequence). For the CDR3, the DNA is TGCAGTGCTAGATTAGGGGTCAATCAGCCCCAGCATTTT. It yields the protein CSARLGVNQPQHF.

The J gene is TRBJ1-6, the V gene TRBV11-2, with a tentative D call TRBD1 (6 bases). This CDR3 has 13 amino acids. The V gene's germline CDR1 is SGHAT and CDR2 FQNNGV. The CDR3: CVSSLQGTSPLHF. The DNA of the CDR3 is TGTGTCAGTAGCTTACAGGGAACGTCCCCCCTCCACTTT. Based on the CDR3 plus reference TRBV11-2 and TRBJ1-6, the full variable domain is EAGVAQSPRYKIIEKRQSVAFWCNPISGHATLYWYQQILGQGPKLLIQFQNNGVVDDSQLPKDRFSAERLKGVDSTLKIQPAKLEDSAVYLCVSSLQGTSPLHFGNGTRLTVT.

Many counts were recorded for this clonotype. This sequence joins TRBV6-1 and TRBJ2-7; D unclear. The germline CDR1 and CDR2 sequences are MNHNS and SASEGT. V was clipped by 6 bases and J by 0 bases, with 12 bases between them. The CDR3 totals 14 residues. The CDR3 sequence: CASRRHPSSYEQYF. The CDR3 coding sequence is TGTGCCAGCAGGCGACACCCGAGCTCCTACGAGCAGTACTTC.